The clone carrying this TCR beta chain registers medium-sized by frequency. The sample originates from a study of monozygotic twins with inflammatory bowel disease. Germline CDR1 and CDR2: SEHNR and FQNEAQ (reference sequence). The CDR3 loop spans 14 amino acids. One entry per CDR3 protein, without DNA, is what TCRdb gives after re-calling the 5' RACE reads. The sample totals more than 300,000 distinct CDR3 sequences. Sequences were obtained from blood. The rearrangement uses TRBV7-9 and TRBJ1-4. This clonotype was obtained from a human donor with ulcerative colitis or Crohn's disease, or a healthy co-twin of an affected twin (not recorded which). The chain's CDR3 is CASSLDLSNEKLFF.